This T cell receptor beta chain was identified in a study of shared clonotypes between healthy human individuals. The wider study: Researchers assigned three CD4 naive, three CD4 memory, two CD8 naive and one CD8 memory plate to each donor.

Under the authors' procedure: There were no quality scores in the junction-only immunoSEQ sequences, so filtering differed. Using immunoSEQ multiplex PCR, the repertoire was profiled, and TCRdb retains in-frame clones only, with some absent. V, J and clone size reflect that table, while D and trimming were determined from the DNA. The profile shows 2,500,000 or so clones, 80% to 95% of them singletons. Germline V gene lookup returns CDR1 SGHDT and CDR2 YYEEEE. V was pared by 3 bases and J by 2 bases, with 7 bases of the junction left unmatched. This CDR3 has 16 amino acids. The CD4+ fraction was divided into a CD45RA+ naive subset and a CD45RA-negative memory subset.

Sequencing input: naive CD4+ T cells from PBMCs. Subset defined: CD45RA+ positively selected. The clonotype comes from a young man in good health. Some clones in this sample may be carry-over from other donors' samples. The genes are TRBV5-6 and TRBJ1-3; 8 positions match TRBD1. DNA for the CDR3: TGTGCCAGCAGCTCGAGGACAGGGTGGCCTGGAAACACCATATATTTT. This codes for CASSSRTGWPGNTIYF. Full variable domain (outside the CDR3, taken from reference TRBV5-6 and TRBJ1-3): DAGVTQSPTHLIKTRGQQVTLRCSPKSGHDTVSWYQQALGQGPQFIFQYYEEEERQRGNFPDRFSGHQFPNYSSELNVNALLLGDSALYLCASSSRTGWPGNTIYFGEGSWLTVV.